Described below is a single T cell receptor (beta chain) sequence and its context. The V and J ends lost 3 bases and 0 bases respectively, with 9 bases between them. Germline CDR1 and CDR2: MNHNS and SASEGT. This CDR3 comprises 15 residues. The data are from a study of blood T cell repertoires in COVID-19. Per the authors' pipeline: Amplifying reference gene primers gave estimates of nucleated cell counts. Clones were read by immunoSEQ multiplex PCR, and TCRdb kept only the in-frame ones, dropping some. That table furnishes V, J and clone size, whereas the DNA furnished D and trimming. The table has some 120,000 clones, 85% to 90% seen once; the top ten hold 1.5%.

Sequenced: peripheral blood. This sequence was found in a human donor in a cohort sampled during active COVID-19. This chain uses TRBV6-1 with TRBJ1-3; D unresolved. The CDR3 nucleotides read TGTGCCAGCAGTGACGGGATCTTCTCTGGAAACACCATATATTTT. Amino acids: CASSDGIFSGNTIYF.